This T cell receptor (beta chain) was sequenced in a study of cytomegalovirus exposure and HLA in healthy donors. Study-level background: Earlier work reported 100 million or so unique TCR beta sequences from 150 million to 200 million T cells.

It was with 60 Vbeta and 13 Jbeta primers that the PCR ran. Sequencing used immunoSEQ multiplex PCR; TCRdb keeps in-frame clones, though not all of them. The sample holds about 98,000 clones, under 75% seen once. Overall study results and limits: Exclusion applied to some V segments, including TRBV6-2 and TRBV6-3, as they were indistinguishable. The study designated 150 or so TCR beta chains cytomegalovirus-associated.

The V and J ends lost 4 bases and 6 bases, in that order; junction bases with no gene match: 10. Germline CDR1 reads SNHLY; CDR2 reads FYNNEI. The CDR3 loop spans 15 amino acids. Worth noting for this clone: Its antigen is not identified.

Sequenced sample: PBMCs. J is TRBJ1-2 and V is TRBV2; 8 bases are shared with TRBD1. The clonotype comes from a man between 50 and 59 years old in good health and CMV-seronegative. The CDR3 sequence: CASSAGQGLGHGYTF. The CDR3 nucleotides read TGTGCCAGCAGTGCCGGACAGGGATTGGGGCATGGCTACACCTTC.